This T cell receptor beta chain emerged from a study of brain T cells in children with intractable seizures. Study-wide findings and caveats: Viral specificity was inferred only from CDR3 similarity; HCMV serostatus was unknown. Pre-surgery blood may have been undersampled, hiding some clones.

V was clipped by 5 bases and J by 2 bases; unmatched bases: 2. Germline loops: CDR1 MNHEY, CDR2 SVGAGI. CDR3 length: 13 residues. To note about this clone: Antigen specificity is unknown.

Time point here: blood from clinic visit 5 months post-surgery; TSC patient then seizure free. Profiling relied on immunoSEQ multiplex PCR, and the TCRdb table lists in-frame clones only, not all of them. The sample yields approximately 330,000 clones, roughly 92% seen once. This sequence joins TRBV6-5 and TRBJ2-7, with 8 positions matching TRBD2. Source: peripheral blood, taken less than 6 months after surgery. The sequence was collected from a boy under two years old with tuberous sclerosis and intractable seizures. CDR3 DNA: TGTGCCAGCAGTCCGGGAGGGACCTACGAGCAGTACTTC. As protein: CASSPGGTYEQYF.